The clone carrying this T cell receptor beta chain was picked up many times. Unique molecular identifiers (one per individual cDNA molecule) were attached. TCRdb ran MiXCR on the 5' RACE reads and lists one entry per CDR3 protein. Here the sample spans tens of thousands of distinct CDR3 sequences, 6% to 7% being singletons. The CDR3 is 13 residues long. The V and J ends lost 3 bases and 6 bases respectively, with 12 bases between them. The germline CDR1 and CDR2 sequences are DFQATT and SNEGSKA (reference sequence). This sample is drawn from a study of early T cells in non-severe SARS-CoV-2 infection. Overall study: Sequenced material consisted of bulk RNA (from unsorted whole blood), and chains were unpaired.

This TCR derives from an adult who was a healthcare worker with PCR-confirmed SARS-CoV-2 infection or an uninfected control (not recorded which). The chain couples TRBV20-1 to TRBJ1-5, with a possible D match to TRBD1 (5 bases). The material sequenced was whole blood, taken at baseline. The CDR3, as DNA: TGCAGTGCTAGGAAAGGGGCTACTCAGCCCCAGCATTTT. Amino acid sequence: CSARKGATQPQHF.